Below are 14 T cell receptor beta chains sequenced from a single sample in a study of post-analysis software for immune sequencing data. These receptors' antigens are unknown. Unique molecular identifiers were built into the TCR beta cDNA libraries. TCRdb reprocessed the PCR reads via MiXCR and lists one record per CDR3 protein. The repertoire holds 170,000 or so distinct CDR3 sequences, over 25% seen once, with roughly 1.6% in the top ten. Whole-study results and caveats: Higher frequency in patients than in controls was seen for about five TRBV segments, with TRBV5-6, TRBV5-1 and TRBV20-1 among them.

Sequenced sample: blood. These receptors were obtained from a girl between 5 and 17 years old with multiple sclerosis.

The chain links TRBV20-1 to TRBJ1-6; D call uncertain. The ends were cut back, 6 bases at V and 18 bases at J, with 18 bases in the middle. The V gene's germline CDR1 is DFQATT and CDR2 SNEGSKA (reference sequence). The CDR3 is 11 amino acids. The CDR3 region is CSADYGILPHF. In DNA form, the CDR3 reads TGCAGTGCCGATTATGGGATCCTACCCCACTTT.

This clonotype has more than one count but fewer than ten. This chain joins TRBV20-1 and TRBJ2-2; D might be TRBD1 (6 bases). V was cut by 3 bases and J by 2 bases, with 19 bases left in between. CDR1 is DFQATT and CDR2 is SNEGSKA in the germline V gene (reference sequence). The CDR3 is 17 amino acids. The CDR3 is CSARGYRASGNTGELFF. In nucleotides, the CDR3 is TGCAGTGCTAGGGGTTACAGGGCTAGTGGTAACACCGGGGAGCTGTTTTTT.

This clonotype came up many times. The chain's CDR3 is CASSLSPSNEQYF. The CDR3, as DNA: TGTGCCAGCAGCTTGAGCCCTTCAAACGAGCAGTACTTC. The V call is TRBV5-5, the J call TRBJ2-7; unclear D gene. The CDR3 sequence is 13 residues long. V was clipped by 1 base and J by 5 bases, with 10 bases between them. Germline V gives CDR1 SGHKS, CDR2 YYEKEE (reference sequence).

Notes on this clonotype: A much larger clone differs by one base, so this may be a read error. The J gene is TRBJ2-1, the V gene TRBV10-3; tentatively, D is TRBD2 (5 bases). Germline CDR1 is ENHRY and CDR2 is SYGVKD. Trimming pared 3 bases from V and 14 bases from J, leaving 17 bases between. The CDR3 is 13 amino acids. DNA for the CDR3: TGTGCCATCAGTGACGTGGTGGGAGTCCAGAAGTTCTTC. Amino acids: CAISDVVGVQKFF.

This rearrangement joins TRBV3-1 to TRBJ2-2, with D perhaps matching TRBD1 or TRBD2 (5 bases each). Germline V CDR1 and CDR2: LGHDT, YNNKEL (reference sequence). The CDR3 loop spans 15 amino acids. The germline V and J ends were trimmed by 4 bases and 6 bases, with 15 bases remaining between them. CDR3 region: CASSPTQGPSGELFF. The CDR3 DNA sequence: TGTGCCAGCAGCCCGACCCAGGGACCATCCGGGGAGCTGTTTTTT.

About this clonotype: A much larger clone differs by one base, so this may be a read error. The rearrangement joins TRBV20-1 to TRBJ2-7; the D call may be TRBD1 or TRBD2 (6 bases each). The CDR3 totals 14 residues. From germline, CDR1 is DFQATT and CDR2 SNEGSKA (reference sequence). In DNA form, the CDR3 reads TGCAGTGCTAGATCGGGGGCCTCCTCCTGCGAGCAGTACTTC. Residues: CSARSGASSCEQYF.

This clonotype was found many times. This rearrangement joins TRBV28 to TRBJ2-5; D is unresolved. There are 12 residues in the CDR3. With 3 bases removed from V and 5 bases from J, the gap between germline ends came to 7 bases. Per the germline V gene, CDR1 is MDHEN and CDR2 is SYDVKM. The DNA of the CDR3 is TGTGCCAGCAGTTTTTACGGTGAGACCCAGTACTTC. Its protein product is CASSFYGETQYF.

On this clonotype itself: One end of the junction does not line up with germline, which may come from a read error. The CDR3 region is CTSSLGFRLESSYEQYF. CDR3 nucleotides: TGTACCAGCAGCTTAGGGTTTCGGTTGGAAAGCTCCTACGAGCAGTACTTC. V gene TRBV7-8 combines with J gene TRBJ2-7; D call uncertain. Germline CDR1 and CDR2: SGHVS and FQNEAQ. The CDR3 consists of 17 residues. The whole variable domain, remainder taken from reference TRBV7-8 and TRBJ2-7, is GAGVSQSPRYKVAKRGQDVALRCDPISGHVSLFWYQQALGQGPEFLTYFQNEAQLDKSGLPSDRFFAERPEGSVSTLKIQRTQQEDSAVYLCTSSLGFRLESSYEQYFGPGTRLTVT.

The chain carries TRBV24-1 and TRBJ2-2, with 10 bases lining up with TRBD1. V shed 4 bases and J 5 bases; nucleotides not matched to a gene: 6. The V gene's germline CDR1 is KGHDR and CDR2 SFDVKD. The CDR3 is made up of 16 amino acids. CDR3 amino acids: CATSDQTGGRTGELFF. CDR3 DNA: TGTGCCACCAGTGACCAGACAGGGGGCCGAACCGGGGAGCTGTTTTTT.

This clonotype came up a few times. The chain joins TRBV7-2 to TRBJ2-5, with 8 bases matching TRBD2. Trimming removed 7 bases from V and 13 bases from J; junction bases left unmatched: 14. The CDR3 runs to 13 residues. CDR1 is SGHTA, CDR2 FQGNSA, per germline. The DNA for the CDR3 is TGTGCCAGCACACCTCGTGCGCGGGAGGATCTGTACTTC. Its translation is CASTPRAREDLYF.

Notes on this clonotype: This clone may be a read error of a much larger clone one base away. The rearrangement joins TRBV29-1 to TRBJ1-2; D remains ambiguous. Trimming removed 4 bases at V and 8 bases at J, with 14 bases between. Germline V CDR1 and CDR2: SQVTM, ANQGSEA. The length of the CDR3 is 12 residues. The CDR3 loop is CSVVKQSKGYTF. CDR3 nucleotides: TGCAGCGTTGTCAAACAGTCCAAGGGCTACACCTTC.

Comment on this clonotype: This may be a read error: a much more frequent sequence differs by one nucleotide. The chain recombines TRBV7-6 with TRBJ2-1; 14 bases are a match to TRBD2. Germline CDR1 is SGHVS and CDR2 is FNYEAQ. This CDR3 has 17 amino acids. The CDR3 spells CASSPVGTSGSRNGQFF. The CDR3 coding sequence is TGTGCCAGCAGCCCTGTAGGGACTAGCGGGAGCCGCAATGGGCAGTTCTTC.

The genes are TRBV30 and TRBJ2-7, with D perhaps TRBD1 (6 bases). The CDR3 has 15 amino acids. V lost 0 bases and J lost 5, with 17 bases in between. Germline V gene lookup returns CDR1 GTSNPN and CDR2 SVGIG (reference sequence). The CDR3 spells CAWSVTSTGRHEQYF. The CDR3 region has the DNA TGTGCCTGGAGTGTAACATCCACAGGGCGACACGAGCAGTACTTC.

The chain has TRBV29-1 and TRBJ1-1; perhaps TRBD1 as D (5 bases). This CDR3 is 13 amino acids long. Germline V gives CDR1 SQVTM, CDR2 ANQGSEA. Between the trimmed V and J ends, which lost 6 bases and 0 bases, there was a span of 11 bases. The CDR3 bases are TGCAGCGTCCCCGGGACGGTGAACACTGAAGCTTTCTTT. Protein sequence: CSVPGTVNTEAFF.